Following are 20 T cell receptor beta chains from one sample sequenced in a study of T cell responses to AZD1222 COVID-19 vaccine. Using immunoSEQ multiplex PCR, the repertoire was profiled, and TCRdb retains in-frame clones only, with some absent. The sample includes roughly 170,000 clones, 94% of them seen just once. Sequenced here: peripheral blood, sampled 28 days after the second AZD1222 dose. The origin of the receptors is an adult who received the AZD1222 COVID-19 vaccine.

The rearrangement joins TRBV19 to TRBJ1-5, with D possibly being TRBD1 (5 bases). Germline-derived CDR1 and CDR2 are LNHDA and SQIVND (reference sequence). V was clipped by 0 bases and J by 4 bases, with 19 bases between them. The CDR3 is made up of 18 amino acids. This CDR3 is CASSIEGTKRLKNQPQHF. The CDR3 region has the DNA TGTGCCAGTAGTATAGAAGGGACTAAAAGGCTTAAAAATCAGCCCCAGCATTTT.

The DNA of the CDR3 is TGTGCCAGCAGCTTAGGCCTAGCGGGAGTGAATGAGCAGTTCTTC. Amino acid sequence: CASSLGLAGVNEQFF. This chain joins TRBV11-2 and TRBJ2-1; 10 nucleotides agree with TRBD2. The germline gives CDR1 SGHAT, CDR2 FQNNGV. J was trimmed by 7 bases and V by 1 base; bases with no gene match: 4. The CDR3 extends over 15 amino acids.

The chain joins TRBV28 to TRBJ1-1; no reliable D call. Deletions cut 6 bases from V and 0 bases from J, with 17 bases between. Germline values: CDR1 MDHEN, CDR2 SYDVKM. The CDR3 contains 16 residues. The CDR3 spells CASSVLVDTMNTEAFF. The CDR3, as DNA: TGTGCCAGCAGCGTTTTGGTCGACACCATGAACACTGAAGCTTTCTTT.

The chain employs TRBV18 and TRBJ1-5, with D perhaps TRBD1 (5 bases). CDR1 and CDR2 from the germline V gene are KGHSH and LQKENI. With 3 bases removed from V and 9 bases from J, the gap between germline ends came to 18 bases. The CDR3 length is 15 residues. The CDR3 DNA sequence: TGTGCCAGCTCACCCACCCAGGGTCTGGTCGGGCCCCAGCATTTT. Amino acid sequence: CASSPTQGLVGPQHF.

This chain connects TRBV11-2 to TRBJ2-2, with a possible D match to TRBD1 (6 bases). Trimming stripped 4 bases from V and 1 base from J, with 16 bases between. CDR1 is SGHAT, CDR2 FQNNGV, per germline. The CDR3 totals 17 residues. The CDR3 loop is CASSSLTGYRNTGELFF. Written as DNA, the CDR3 is TGTGCCAGCAGCTCCCTTACAGGGTACCGGAACACCGGGGAGCTGTTTTTT.

The CDR3 nucleotides are TGTGCCAGTAGTTTTGCCAGGGTCGTTGGCTACACCTTC. Residues: CASSFARVVGYTF. This chain uses TRBV19 with TRBJ1-2, with TRBD1 as a possible D gene (5 bases). The CDR3 spans 13 residues. Trimming removed 5 bases from V and 7 bases from J, with 14 bases in between. Germline V gives CDR1 LNHDA, CDR2 SQIVND (reference sequence).

The chain uses TRBV5-4 and TRBJ2-7; D possibly corresponds to TRBD1 (6 bases). The germline CDR1 and CDR2 sequences are SGHNT and YYREEE (reference sequence). V gave up 1 base and J gave up 3 bases, with 8 bases separating them. CDR3 length: 13 amino acids. Here the CDR3 DNA reads TGTGCCAGCAGCTTGCAGGGGCTCTACGAGCAGTACTTC. Its protein is CASSLQGLYEQYF.

The CDR3 region is CASSSSGGAADTQYF. CDR3 coding DNA: TGTGCCAGCAGCTCTAGCGGAGGGGCGGCAGATACGCAGTATTTT. V gene TRBV7-8 combines with J gene TRBJ2-3; 7 bases line up with TRBD2. The V gene end was trimmed by 4 bases and the J gene end by 4 bases; junction bases not matched to a gene: 8. Germline CDR1 reads SGHVS; CDR2 reads FQNEAQ. The CDR3 sequence is 15 residues long.

V gene TRBV29-1 combines with J gene TRBJ1-1, with D hard to call. The CDR3 totals 13 residues. Germline V gene sequence: CDR1 SQVTM, CDR2 ANQGSEA. Between the trimmed V and J ends, which lost 4 bases and 0 bases, there was a span of 9 bases. CDR3 sequence: CSVGPLMNTEAFF. The DNA for the CDR3 is TGCAGCGTTGGTCCTCTAATGAACACTGAAGCTTTCTTT.

This chain joins TRBV30 and TRBJ2-1; D gene unclear. Germline CDR1 and CDR2: GTSNPN and SVGIG (reference sequence). This CDR3 region has 13 residues. Deletions cut 3 bases from V and 4 bases from J, with 10 bases between. The CDR3 is CAWRATLYNEQFF. The CDR3 nucleotides read TGTGCCTGGAGGGCGACTTTATACAATGAGCAGTTCTTC.

The chain recombines TRBV9 with TRBJ2-5; 8 nucleotides align to TRBD2. Germline V gives CDR1 SGDLS, CDR2 YYNGEE. J lost 4 bases, V lost 4 bases, and 9 bases had no gene match. CDR3 length equals 15 residues. The CDR3 region has the DNA TGTGCCAGCAGCATCAACGGGGGGGACGGAGAGACCCAGTACTTC. It yields the protein CASSINGGDGETQYF.

V and J are TRBV27 and TRBJ1-2; 10 positions match TRBD1. Looked up from germline, CDR1 is MNHEY and CDR2 is SMNVEV (reference sequence). V trimming: 6 bases; J trimming: 2 bases; junction bases outside the gene matches: 12. CDR3 length: 17 amino acids. In DNA form, the CDR3 reads TGTGCCAGCAGGCGACAGGGGGCTGTTTTTAGGAACTATGGCTACACCTTC. Translated: CASRRQGAVFRNYGYTF.

J is TRBJ2-5 and V is TRBV6-4, with unresolved D. CDR3 length: 13 amino acids. Trimming left V 10 bases short and J 3 bases short, with 15 bases between. Germline V gives CDR1 MRHNA, CDR2 SNTAGT. The CDR3 DNA reads TGTGCCACCCCCGCCGGGCAGAAAGAGACCCAGTACTTC. Translation: CATPAGQKETQYF.

This chain joins TRBV19 and TRBJ1-1; D unclear. V shed 6 bases and J shed 3 bases, with 11 bases lying between them. The CDR3 has 13 amino acids. Germline CDR1 and CDR2: LNHDA and SQIVND (reference sequence). The CDR3 coding sequence is TGTGCCAGTAGCGGCTTCTTAGACACTGAAGCTTTCTTT. This codes for CASSGFLDTEAFF.

As DNA, the CDR3 is TGCGCCAGCAGCCGAATTCCGGGACTAGGCTACGAGCAGTACTTC. It encodes CASSRIPGLGYEQYF. The chain employs TRBV5-1 and TRBJ2-7; TRBD2 aligns across 8 bases. The CDR3 spans 15 residues. Trimming took 4 bases from V and 3 from J; bases not matched to a gene: 9. The germline gives CDR1 SGHRS, CDR2 YFSETQ.

This chain connects TRBV30 to TRBJ2-2; unclear D gene. V was trimmed by 1 base and J by 7 bases, leaving 10 bases between them. CDR1 is GTSNPN and CDR2 is SVGIG in the germline V gene (reference sequence). The CDR3 loop spans 13 amino acids. The CDR3 nucleotides are TGTGCCTGGAGTGCGTTAGTAGGCGGGGAGCTGTTTTTT. Its translation: CAWSALVGGELFF.

This clone came up once. CDR3 sequence (DNA): TGCGCCAGCAGCCAAGATCGCGTTTCGGGCCTAGGTCACAATGAGCAGTTCTTC. Its protein is CASSQDRVSGLGHNEQFF. The V call is TRBV4-3, the J call TRBJ2-1; the D is unclear. The V end lost 0 bases, the J end lost 5 bases, and 20 bases lay between the germline ends. Germline V gene sequence: CDR1 LGHNA, CDR2 YSLEER. The CDR3 covers 18 residues.

CDR3 amino acids: CASSGRRRGQNGYTF. CDR3 sequence (DNA): TGTGCCAGCAGCGGAAGGCGCAGGGGGCAAAATGGCTACACCTTC. The J gene is TRBJ1-2, the V gene TRBV9, with 8 bases identical to TRBD1. J lost 6 bases, V lost 3 bases, and 10 bases had no gene match. Germline CDR1 reads SGDLS; CDR2 reads YYNGEE. This CDR3 has 15 amino acids.

The rearrangement uses TRBV12-3 or TRBV12-4 and TRBJ1-1; the D gene is possibly TRBD1 (6 bases). V lost 6 bases, J lost 5 bases, and 13 bases lay in between. The CDR3 totals 13 residues. CDR3 residues: CASRRGSKTEAFF. The CDR3 nucleotides are TGTGCCAGCAGGAGGGGGTCAAAGACTGAAGCTTTCTTT.

The chain carries TRBV3-1 (or the pseudogene TRBV3-2) and TRBJ1-2, with D tentatively TRBD1 (6 bases). The germline V gene encodes CDR1 LGHDT and CDR2 YNNKEL (reference sequence). CDR3 length equals 14 residues. V lost 6 bases and J 7 bases, leaving 18 bases between the germline ends. CDR3 region: CASRTRAGGSGYTF. The DNA of the CDR3 is TGTGCCAGCAGGACAAGGGCCGGGGGCTCTGGCTACACCTTC.